Shown below are 15 T cell receptor beta chains from a single sample sequenced in a study of CD8 T cells in ankylosing spondylitis (dated by TCRdb to 2016 to 2017). The full study reports these points: A TCR beta motif made up of several highly homologous amino acid variants appeared to be characteristic of blood from ankylosing spondylitis patients.

Their target antigens are unknown. The library was prepared using 5' RACE. Sequencing took place on an Illumina HiSeq 2500. TCRdb handled the public reads itself, with Q25 trimming in fastp and clone calling in MiXCR, and kept productive beta chains. Each entry is one CDR3 protein sequence, shown with its most common DNA and genes. Recorded for this sample are 500,000 to 650,000 distinct CDR3 sequences; about 5.2% of them occurred a single time. The top ten clonotypes cover under 4.5% of the sample. Input material: blood, either unsorted or a sorted T cell fraction (not recorded which). The receptors were sampled from a male donor with ankylosing spondylitis.

In its sample, this clonotype was seen many times. The V call is TRBV7-9, the J call TRBJ2-7; the match to TRBD1 covers 9 bases. This CDR3 is built from 16 residues. V was clipped by 4 bases and J by 0 bases; unmatched bases: 7. Germline CDR1 is SEHNR and CDR2 is FQNEAQ (reference sequence). The CDR3 sequence is CASSSNRGPTSYEQYF. CDR3 in DNA: TGTGCCAGCAGCTCAAACAGGGGGCCTACCTCCTACGAGCAGTACTTC.

This clonotype was seen more than once but under ten times. J is TRBJ2-5 and V is TRBV10-3; the D call may be TRBD1 or TRBD2 (6 bases each). Germline CDR1 and CDR2: ENHRY and SYGVKD. The CDR3 has 13 amino acids. Trimming stripped 6 bases from V and 5 bases from J, with 13 bases between. The CDR3 bases are TGTGCCATCAGCCGACAGGAGGGGGAGACCCAGTACTTC. Translating it yields CAISRQEGETQYF.

This clonotype was seen many times. This sequence joins TRBV7-9 and TRBJ2-1; D is uncertain. The ends were cut back, 3 bases at V and 15 bases at J, with 9 bases in the middle. The germline V gene encodes CDR1 SEHNR and CDR2 FQNEAQ (reference sequence). The CDR3 loop spans 10 amino acids. The CDR3 coding sequence is TGTGCCAGCAGCTTTCCCAACCCGTTCTTC. This sequence encodes CASSFPNPFF.

There are many counts of this clonotype. This chain joins TRBV5-1 and TRBJ2-2; TRBD2 might be the D (6 bases). V lost 1 base and J 3 bases, leaving 13 bases between the germline ends. The CDR3 has 16 amino acids. Germline CDR1 SGHRS, CDR2 YFSETQ. The CDR3 spells CASSLRGLRYTGELFF. The CDR3 coding sequence is TGCGCCAGCAGCTTGAGGGGACTCCGTTACACCGGGGAGCTGTTTTTT.

This clonotype turned up a few times. The chain recombines TRBV6-5 with TRBJ1-2; D is unclear. This CDR3 comprises 14 residues. V was clipped by 2 bases and J by 1 base, with 8 bases between them. Germline V gene sequence: CDR1 MNHEY, CDR2 SVGAGI. CDR3 nucleotides: TGTGCCAGCAGTTACCCTGTCTTTAACTATGGCTACACCTTC. Amino acid sequence: CASSYPVFNYGYTF.

Many counts were recorded for this clonotype. The V gene is TRBV5-1, the J gene TRBJ1-1, with a possible D match to TRBD1 (5 bases). From germline, CDR1 is SGHRS and CDR2 YFSETQ. The V end was cut by 5 bases, the J end by 4 bases, with 18 bases between. The CDR3 has 15 residues. CDR3 loop: CASRGRFSQGTEAFF. The CDR3, as DNA: TGCGCCAGCAGGGGCCGTTTCAGCCAGGGCACTGAAGCTTTCTTT.

This clonotype was seen at least ten times. The chain has TRBV7-2 and TRBJ1-2; TRBD1 matches at 8 bases. The junction had 7 bases not matched to a gene; V was cut back by 8 bases and J by 5 bases. The germline CDR1 and CDR2 sequences are SGHTA and FQGNSA. The CDR3 consists of 13 residues. The CDR3 sequence: CASGRGLGYGYTF. The CDR3 bases are TGTGCCAGCGGCAGGGGGCTCGGGTATGGCTACACCTTC.

This clonotype came up many times. This chain joins TRBV9 and TRBJ1-1, with TRBD1 matching over 7 bases. The junction had 8 bases not matched to a gene; V was cut back by 0 bases and J by 0 bases. The CDR3 is 17 amino acids. CDR1 and CDR2 from the germline V gene are SGDLS and YYNGEE. The CDR3 region is CASSVGLQGGVNTEAFF. CDR3 in DNA: TGTGCCAGCAGCGTAGGCCTGCAAGGGGGCGTGAACACTGAAGCTTTCTTT.

This clonotype was seen a few times. The chain is built from TRBV27 and TRBJ2-1; tentatively, D is TRBD2 (7 bases). Trimming took off 0 bases at V and 9 bases at J, with 12 bases between the two ends. This CDR3 comprises 14 residues. Germline loops: CDR1 MNHEY, CDR2 SMNVEV (reference sequence). The CDR3 loop reads CASSLSGGRGEQFF. The CDR3 DNA sequence: TGTGCCAGCAGTTTATCGGGGGGGCGCGGTGAGCAGTTCTTC.

V and J are TRBV7-9 and TRBJ2-1, with no clear D. CDR1 SEHNR and CDR2 FQNEAQ come from the germline V gene (reference sequence). The CDR3 runs to 12 residues. Trimming shortened V by 1 base and J by 7 bases, and 5 bases separated the two germline ends. CDR3 nucleotides: TGTGCCAGCAGCTTAGGGGCGAATGAGCAGTTCTTC. It encodes CASSLGANEQFF. Complete variable domain (other parts from reference TRBV7-9 and TRBJ2-1): DTGVSQNPRHKITKRGQNVTFRCDPISEHNRLYWYRQTLGQGPEFLTYFQNEAQLEKSRLLSDRFSAERPKGSFSTLEIQRTEQGDSAMYLCASSLGANEQFFGPGTRLTVL.

Ten or more counts support this clonotype. The chain carries TRBV7-9 and TRBJ2-7; 9 positions match TRBD2. The germline gives CDR1 SEHNR, CDR2 FQNEAQ (reference sequence). V was pared by 5 bases and J by 3 bases, with 8 bases of the junction left unmatched. This CDR3 has 15 amino acids. CDR3 residues: CASSPRGTSNYEQYF. In nucleotides, the CDR3 is TGTGCCAGCAGCCCTAGGGGGACTAGCAACTACGAGCAGTACTTC. Combining the CDR3 with reference TRBV7-9 and TRBJ2-7 gives the whole variable domain DTGVSQNPRHKITKRGQNVTFRCDPISEHNRLYWYRQTLGQGPEFLTYFQNEAQLEKSRLLSDRFSAERPKGSFSTLEIQRTEQGDSAMYLCASSPRGTSNYEQYFGPGTRLTVT.

This clonotype was seen ten or more times. The chain links TRBV6-2 or TRBV6-3 to TRBJ2-2; 7 nucleotides line up with TRBD1. Per germline, CDR1 MNHEY and CDR2 SVGEGT. The J segment lost 0 bases and the V segment lost 5 bases, leaving 9 bases of the junction unmatched. CDR3 length: 17 residues. CDR3 sequence reads: CASSEISGTANTGELFF. In DNA, the CDR3 is TGTGCCAGCAGTGAGATCTCCGGGACAGCGAACACCGGGGAGCTGTTTTTT.

There are a few counts of this clonotype. The CDR3 DNA is TGTGCCAGCTCACCCGACTCCCCGACAGATACGCAGTATTTT. Encoded protein: CASSPDSPTDTQYF. J is TRBJ2-3 and V is TRBV18; no reliable D call. Germline CDR1 and CDR2: KGHSH and LQKENI. Trimming took 3 bases from V and 3 from J, leaving 10 bases between them. CDR3 length: 14 amino acids. Combining the CDR3 with reference TRBV18 and TRBJ2-3 gives the whole variable domain NAGVMQNPRHLVRRRGQEARLRCSPMKGHSHVYWYRQLPEEGLKFMVYLQKENIIDESGMPKERFSAEFPKEGPSILRIQQVVRGDSAAYFCASSPDSPTDTQYFGPGTRLTVL.

Ten or more counts support this clonotype. The gene calls are TRBV28 and TRBJ2-3; TRBD1 or TRBD2 may be the D gene (5 bases each). Trimming removed 4 bases from V and 5 bases from J, with 19 bases in between. The CDR3 contains 16 residues. Germline V lookup: CDR1 MDHEN, CDR2 SYDVKM. The CDR3 bases are TGTGCCAGCAGTTCGTTAAGGGGAGTCATAGGAGATACGCAGTATTTT. Encoded protein: CASSSLRGVIGDTQYF.

The chain uses TRBV7-2 and TRBJ2-7, with 7 bases identical to TRBD2. The CDR3 extends over 14 amino acids. With 5 bases clipped from V and 2 bases from J, the junction kept 6 bases outside the gene matches. From germline, CDR1 is SGHTA and CDR2 FQGNSA. CDR3 DNA sequence: TGTGCCAGCAGCGTTAGCGGGCGGCCCTACGAGCAGTACTTC. It translates to CASSVSGRPYEQYF.